These 19 T cell receptor beta chains were all obtained from the same sample, sequenced in a study of cytomegalovirus exposure and HLA in healthy donors. A multiplex PCR was run with 60 Vbeta primers and 13 Jbeta primers. The method was immunoSEQ multiplex PCR; TCRdb's version includes in-frame clones alone and lacks a portion of them. Found here are about 160,000 clones; the top ten clones hold about 2%. What was sequenced was PBMCs. These TCRs come from a man younger than 40 in good health and CMV-seronegative.

The chain employs TRBV19 and TRBJ1-5; maybe TRBD1 (5 bases). Trimming pared 1 base from V and 6 bases from J, leaving 16 bases between. CDR1 and CDR2 from the germline V gene are LNHDA and SQIVND (reference sequence). CDR3 length: 16 amino acids. The CDR3 protein is CASSIGGGEGSQPQHF. In DNA, the CDR3 is TGTGCCAGTAGTATAGGGGGGGGTGAAGGCAGTCAGCCCCAGCATTTT.

The chain couples TRBV6-5 to TRBJ2-5; 7 bases are a match to TRBD2. The CDR3 is 14 residues long. With V trimmed by 2 bases and J by 11 bases, 11 bases remained unmatched. Per germline, CDR1 MNHEY and CDR2 SVGAGI. CDR3 in amino acids: CASSYGTVAGEQYF. DNA of the CDR3: TGTGCCAGCAGTTACGGGACCGTCGCGGGGGAGCAGTACTTC.

Note on this clone: At one boundary the junction diverges from the germline segment, which might be a read error. The chain has TRBV28 and TRBJ1-1; no reliable D call. The germline gives CDR1 MDHEN, CDR2 SYDVKM. This CDR3 has 13 amino acids. The CDR3 DNA reads TGTGCCTGCAGTTCCGAGGGTATCACTGAAGCTTTCTTT. It encodes CACSSEGITEAFF.

J is TRBJ2-3 and V is TRBV5-1, with 14 bases aligning to TRBD2. V shed 4 bases, J shed 8 bases, and the junction held 3 bases outside the gene matches. This CDR3 region has 14 residues. Per germline, CDR1 SGHRS and CDR2 YFSETQ. The DNA for the CDR3 is TGCGCCAGCAGCCCTGGACTAGCGGGAGGTACGCAGTATTTT. This sequence encodes CASSPGLAGGTQYF.

The chain recombines TRBV2 with TRBJ1-4; D is uncertain. V shed 8 bases and J shed 4 bases, with 8 bases lying between them. The V gene's germline CDR1 is SNHLY and CDR2 FYNNEI. This CDR3 has 12 amino acids. The CDR3 sequence is CASGPYNEKLFF. CDR3 in DNA: TGTGCCAGCGGGCCTTATAATGAAAAACTGTTTTTT.

The chain joins TRBV7-6 to TRBJ1-5, with D maybe TRBD1 (6 bases). The CDR3 runs to 15 residues. The germline V gene has CDR1 SGHVS and CDR2 FNYEAQ. V was trimmed by 6 bases and J by 2 bases, leaving 14 bases between them. CDR3 region: CASSLSGAGNQPQHF. The CDR3 bases are TGTGCCAGCAGTCTGTCAGGGGCTGGCAATCAGCCCCAGCATTTT. Using reference TRBV7-6 and TRBJ1-5 for the parts outside the CDR3, the full variable domain is GAGVSQSPRYKVTKRGQDVALRCDPISGHVSLYWYRQALGQGPEFLTYFNYEAQQDKSGLPNDRFSAERPEGSISTLTIQRTEQRDSAMYRCASSLSGAGNQPQHFGDGTRLSIL.

The V gene is TRBV14, the J gene TRBJ2-3; possibly TRBD2 for D (6 bases). The CDR3 spans 14 residues. From germline, CDR1 is SGHDN and CDR2 FVKESK. Trimming took 4 bases from V and 4 from J, leaving 12 bases between them. This CDR3 reads CASSPLTGADTQYF. CDR3 nucleotide sequence: TGTGCCAGCAGCCCCCTGACGGGGGCAGATACGCAGTATTTT.

V is TRBV14 and J is TRBJ2-2; D might be TRBD1 (6 bases). V lost 0 bases and J lost 4, with 15 bases in between. This CDR3 has 17 amino acids. Germline CDR1 is SGHDN and CDR2 is FVKESK. This CDR3 is CASSQDLGGPVTGELFF. The CDR3 DNA is TGTGCCAGCAGCCAAGATCTTGGGGGCCCAGTCACCGGGGAGCTGTTTTTT.

This rearrangement joins TRBV7-9 to TRBJ1-5, with a tentative D call TRBD1 (6 bases). This CDR3 has 17 amino acids. V shed 1 base and J shed 7 bases, with 20 bases lying between them. Germline V gives CDR1 SEHNR, CDR2 FQNEAQ (reference sequence). DNA for the CDR3: TGTGCCAGCAGCTTAGTCCGAGGACAGCTAACAATCCAGCCCCAGCATTTT. Its translation is CASSLVRGQLTIQPQHF.

V and J are TRBV28 and TRBJ1-2; D unresolved. Germline V gene sequence: CDR1 MDHEN, CDR2 SYDVKM. CDR3 length equals 14 residues. V was shortened by 6 bases and J by 4 bases, with 15 bases between the two germline ends. CDR3 sequence (DNA): TGTGCCAGCAGAAGTAATGGAGAGGGCTATGGCTACACCTTC. It yields the protein CASRSNGEGYGYTF.

The V and J genes are TRBV7-2 and TRBJ1-2; the D gene is possibly TRBD1 (5 bases). Germline V gene sequence: CDR1 SGHTA, CDR2 FQGNSA. V was shortened by 1 base and J by 4 bases, with 13 bases between the two germline ends. This CDR3 has 15 residues. CDR3 sequence: CASSLEVRGFYGYTF. Here the CDR3 DNA reads TGTGCCAGCAGCTTAGAGGTTAGGGGTTTCTATGGCTACACCTTC.

The V gene is TRBV7-7, the J gene TRBJ2-2; D might be TRBD1 (5 bases). The length of the CDR3 is 15 residues. Trimming cost V 2 bases and J 5 bases, with 12 bases left between them. Germline V gene sequence: CDR1 SSHAT, CDR2 FNYEAQ (reference sequence). DNA of the CDR3: TGTGCCAGCAGCTTACAAGGGGTAGGGACCGGGGAGCTGTTTTTT. The encoded protein is CASSLQGVGTGELFF. Based on the CDR3 plus reference TRBV7-7 and TRBJ2-2, the full variable domain is GAGVSQSPRYKVTKRGQDVTLRCDPISSHATLYWYQQALGQGPEFLTYFNYEAQPDKSGLPSDRFSAERPEGSISTLTIQRTEQRDSAMYRCASSLQGVGTGELFFGEGSRLTVL.

This CDR3 reads CASSEEPGFRQFF. For the CDR3, the DNA is TGCGCCAGCAGTGAGGAGCCAGGCTTCCGGCAGTTCTTC. The V call is TRBV10-1, the J call TRBJ2-1; D unclear. This CDR3 comprises 13 residues. The germline gives CDR1 WNHNN, CDR2 SYGVQD (reference sequence). V was shortened by 2 bases and J by 12 bases, with 14 bases between the two germline ends.

The chain uses TRBV27 and TRBJ2-7; D gene uncertain. This CDR3 region has 12 residues. Germline loops: CDR1 MNHEY, CDR2 SMNVEV (reference sequence). With 2 bases removed from V and 5 bases from J, the gap between germline ends came to 7 bases. The CDR3 loop is CASSLGPHEQYF. DNA of the CDR3: TGTGCCAGCAGTTTAGGGCCCCACGAGCAGTACTTC.

The chain employs TRBV7-8 and TRBJ1-4; possibly TRBD1 for D (6 bases). Germline lookup yields CDR1 SGHVS and CDR2 FQNEAQ. This CDR3 is built from 13 residues. Deletions cut 5 bases from V and 5 bases from J, with 9 bases between. CDR3 protein: CASSPQGNEKLFF. CDR3 in DNA: TGTGCCAGCAGCCCTCAGGGGAATGAAAAACTGTTTTTT.

The V and J genes are TRBV5-1 and TRBJ1-4; D remains ambiguous. The length of the CDR3 is 15 residues. Trimming took off 3 bases at V and 0 bases at J, with 9 bases between the two ends. Germline-derived CDR1 and CDR2 are SGHRS and YFSETQ. CDR3: CASSSEGATNEKLFF. In DNA form, the CDR3 reads TGCGCCAGCAGCTCGGAGGGAGCAACTAATGAAAAACTGTTTTTT.

The rearrangement uses TRBV6-1 and TRBJ1-1, with 8 positions matching TRBD1. The junction had 3 bases not matched to a gene; V was cut back by 5 bases and J by 4 bases. CDR1 MNHNS and CDR2 SASEGT come from the germline V gene. CDR3 length: 13 residues. This CDR3 reads CASSPQGGTEAFF. The DNA of the CDR3 is TGTGCCAGCAGTCCACAGGGGGGCACTGAAGCTTTCTTT.

The chain has TRBV5-6 and TRBJ1-2, with 9 nucleotides matching TRBD1. CDR3 length: 15 residues. Trimming cost V 3 bases and J 4 bases; bases outside gene matches: 7. CDR1 and CDR2 from the germline V gene are SGHDT and YYEEEE. CDR3 in amino acids: CASSSPGQGAYGYTF. In DNA form, the CDR3 reads TGTGCCAGCAGCTCCCCGGGACAGGGAGCCTATGGCTACACCTTC.

The V gene is TRBV11-2, the J gene TRBJ1-4, with a possible D match to TRBD1 (5 bases). In germline, CDR1 is SGHAT, CDR2 FQNNGV. This CDR3 has 14 residues. V was pared by 1 base and J by 6 bases, with 9 bases between. The CDR3 region is CASSLAGRDEKLFF. CDR3 DNA sequence: TGTGCCAGCAGCTTAGCGGGCAGGGATGAAAAACTGTTTTTT.